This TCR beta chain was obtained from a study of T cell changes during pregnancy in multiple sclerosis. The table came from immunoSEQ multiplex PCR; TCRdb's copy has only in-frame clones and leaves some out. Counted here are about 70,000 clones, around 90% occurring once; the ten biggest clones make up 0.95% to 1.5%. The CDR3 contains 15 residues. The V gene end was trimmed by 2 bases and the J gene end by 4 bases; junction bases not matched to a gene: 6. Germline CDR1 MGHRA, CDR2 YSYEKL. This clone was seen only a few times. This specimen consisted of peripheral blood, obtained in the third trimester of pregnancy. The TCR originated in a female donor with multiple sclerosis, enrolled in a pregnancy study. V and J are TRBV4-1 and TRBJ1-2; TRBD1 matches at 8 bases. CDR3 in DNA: TGCGCCAGCAGCCAAAGGACAGGGCAAGGCTATGGCTACACCTTC. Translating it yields CASSQRTGQGYGYTF.